The 21 T cell receptor beta chains below come from one sample, sequenced in a study of T cell repertoires in cytomegalovirus infection. TCRdb used MiXCR to reprocess the reads, holding one entry per CDR3 protein. The sample records about 700,000 distinct CDR3 sequences, 30% to 40% being singletons. Antigens for these TCRs are unknown. The material was cultured PBMCs, obtained from culture after CMV antigen stimulation. The receptor set was obtained from a human donor in good health (CMV status not recorded). Some clones in this sample may be carry-over from other donors' samples.

This clonotype was observed once. V gene TRBV27 combines with J gene TRBJ1-6, with 8 bases identical to TRBD1. Germline V lookup: CDR1 MNHEY, CDR2 SMNVEV (reference sequence). This CDR3 has 15 amino acids. V lost 4 bases, J lost 6 bases, and 5 bases stayed unmatched. The CDR3 protein is CASSSRDRINSPLHF. In nucleotides, the CDR3 is TGTGCCAGCAGTTCCCGGGACAGGATTAATTCACCCCTCCACTTT.

The CDR3 nucleotides are TGTGCCAGCAGCTTAGTTCACTTTACTACTGAAGCTTTCTTT. Protein: CASSLVHFTTEAFF. The chain joins TRBV7-2 to TRBJ1-1; D is uncertain. Germline V gene lookup returns CDR1 SGHTA and CDR2 FQGNSA. V shed 1 base and J shed 5 bases, with 11 bases lying between them. CDR3 length equals 14 residues.

This clonotype was seen once. One end of the junction is discordant with germline, which a read error may explain. CDR3: CVSSLEALITDTQYF. CDR3 DNA sequence: TGTGTCAGCAGTTTAGAAGCGCTTATAACAGATACGCAGTATTTT. The V gene is TRBV12-3 or TRBV12-4, the J gene TRBJ2-3; D remains unclear. This CDR3 is built from 15 residues.

This clonotype was counted ten times or more. The chain is built from TRBV19 and TRBJ1-5; tentatively, D is TRBD1 (6 bases). CDR1 and CDR2 (germline): LNHDA, SQIVND (reference sequence). V was trimmed by 9 bases and J by 4 bases, leaving 13 bases between them. The CDR3 runs to 13 residues. The CDR3 region is CASSTQGNQPQHF. CDR3 in DNA: TGTGCCAGCAGCACACAGGGTAATCAGCCCCAGCATTTT.

V and J are TRBV7-9 and TRBJ2-5, with D perhaps assigned TRBD1 or TRBD2 (5 bases each). V was pared by 2 bases and J by 5 bases, with 18 bases between. Germline values: CDR1 SEHNR, CDR2 FQNEAQ (reference sequence). The CDR3 is 16 amino acids. The CDR3 DNA follows: TGTGCCAGCAGCTTAAATGCCCGGGGCCCGCGGGAGACCCAGTACTTC. As protein: CASSLNARGPRETQYF.

V usage is TRBV5-4 and J usage is TRBJ2-1; TRBD2 agrees at 12 bases. The CDR3 length is 14 residues. CDR1 and CDR2 from the germline V gene are SGHNT and YYREEE (reference sequence). The V segment lost 4 bases and the J segment 6 bases; nucleotides outside the gene matches: 2. CDR3 region: CASSRTSGINEQFF. In nucleotides, the CDR3 is TGTGCCAGCAGCCGGACTAGCGGGATCAATGAGCAGTTCTTC.

V is TRBV6-2 or TRBV6-3 and J is TRBJ2-1, with D possibly TRBD2 on 5 matching bases. Deletions cut 6 bases from V and 0 bases from J, with 12 bases between. Per the germline V gene, CDR1 is MNHEY and CDR2 is SVGEGT. The CDR3 consists of 15 residues. CDR3 sequence (DNA): TGTGCCAGCAGACGCCCTGGAGGCTCCTACAATGAGCAGTTCTTC. Encoded protein: CASRRPGGSYNEQFF.

V usage is TRBV7-8 and J usage is TRBJ2-7; 9 bases match TRBD2. The CDR3 is made up of 16 amino acids. The J segment lost 3 bases and the V segment lost 3 bases, leaving 9 bases of the junction unmatched. The germline V gene has CDR1 SGHVS and CDR2 FQNEAQ. As DNA, the CDR3 is TGTGCCAGCAGCTTCCAGGCTGGCGGGGGGGGCTACGAGCAGTACTTC. Residues: CASSFQAGGGGYEQYF.

The chain carries TRBV12-3 or TRBV12-4 and TRBJ2-1; D assignment may be TRBD1 or TRBD2 (5 bases each). The CDR3 contains 15 residues. Deletions cut 8 bases from V and 2 bases from J, with 16 bases between. CDR3 loop: CASLPGALPYNEQFF. Here the CDR3 DNA reads TGTGCCAGCCTCCCCGGGGCTCTACCCTACAATGAGCAGTTCTTC.

This clonotype was counted between two and nine times. This sequence joins TRBV19 and TRBJ1-2; weak D call: TRBD1 (5 bases). There are 16 residues in the CDR3. The germline gives CDR1 LNHDA, CDR2 SQIVND (reference sequence). V was clipped by 10 bases and J by 3 bases, with 24 bases between them. The CDR3 sequence is CATSRGGASADYGYTF. The CDR3 coding sequence is TGTGCCACAAGCCGCGGAGGGGCCTCAGCGGACTATGGCTACACCTTC.

The V call is TRBV12-3 or TRBV12-4, the J call TRBJ1-5; D is undetermined. The CDR3 is 14 amino acids. The V end was cut by 6 bases, the J end by 3 bases, with 12 bases between. CDR3 sequence reads: CASSRTRLNQPQHF. Written as DNA, the CDR3 is TGTGCCAGCAGCCGGACGCGGCTCAATCAGCCCCAGCATTTT.

This clonotype was observed a few times. The genes are TRBV7-2 and TRBJ1-3, with D hard to call. This CDR3 is 15 amino acids long. V was trimmed by 5 bases and J by 3 bases, leaving 14 bases between them. Germline CDR1 is SGHTA and CDR2 is FQGNSA. This chain's CDR3 is CASSALSGNGNTIYF. The CDR3 coding sequence is TGTGCCAGCAGCGCCCTCTCGGGCAATGGAAACACCATATATTTT.

The chain recombines TRBV28 with TRBJ1-5; D remains ambiguous. Germline CDR1 and CDR2: MDHEN and SYDVKM. Deletions cut 4 bases from V and 5 bases from J, with 3 bases between. This CDR3 comprises 11 residues. Written as DNA, the CDR3 is TGTGCCAGCAGTTCTTATCAGCCCCAGCATTTT. Amino acids: CASSSYQPQHF.

CDR3 nucleotides: TGTGCCAGCAGCTTGGGATCAGTTGGGTACTACGAGCAGTACTTC. It specifies CASSLGSVGYYEQYF. This chain uses TRBV7-3 with TRBJ2-7; D gene uncertain. The CDR3 is 15 amino acids. The germline gives CDR1 SGHTA, CDR2 FQGTGA. Trimming took 3 bases from V and 3 from J, leaving 15 bases between them.

This clonotype was seen once. The chain employs TRBV4-1 and TRBJ1-5; the D is unclear. The V gene lost 0 bases and the J gene lost 6 bases, with 12 bases spanning the gap. This CDR3 has 15 residues. CDR1 is MGHRA and CDR2 is YSYEKL in the germline V gene. CDR3 coding DNA: TGCGCCAGCAGCCAAGATGCCGAGTTCGGTCAGCCCCAGCATTTT. It translates to CASSQDAEFGQPQHF.

V is TRBV30 and J is TRBJ2-7; 9 bases map to TRBD1. The CDR3 consists of 15 residues. From germline, CDR1 is GTSNPN and CDR2 SVGIG (reference sequence). V shed 4 bases, J shed 5 bases, and the junction held 12 bases outside the gene matches. The CDR3 is CAWNLGRDRVNEQYF. Written as DNA, the CDR3 is TGTGCCTGGAACCTGGGCCGGGACAGGGTCAACGAGCAGTACTTC.

The chain joins TRBV12-5 to TRBJ1-1; 8 positions match TRBD1. The CDR3 totals 16 residues. Germline CDR1 reads LGHNT; CDR2 reads FRNRAP. Trimming at V came to 3 bases and at J to 5 bases, leaving 11 bases not matched to a gene. The DNA of the CDR3 is TGTGCTAGTGGTTTAAGTAGCAGGGGGCGTTTGACTGAAGCTTTCTTT. Protein product: CASGLSSRGRLTEAFF.

The chain couples TRBV6-5 to TRBJ2-7; 8 bases fit TRBD2. Germline V gene data show CDR1 as MNHEY and CDR2 as SVGAGI. CDR3 size: 16 residues. V shed 2 bases, J shed 6 bases, and the junction held 12 bases outside the gene matches. Here the CDR3 DNA reads TGTGCCAGCAGTTACCTGCGGGGGGAGGGGATGTCCGAGCAGTACTTC. This codes for CASSYLRGEGMSEQYF.

The rearrangement uses TRBV6-2 or TRBV6-3 and TRBJ2-3; D is perhaps TRBD1 or TRBD2 (5 bases each). The ends were cut back, 6 bases at V and 6 bases at J, with 19 bases in the middle. Germline CDR1 MNHEY, CDR2 SVGEGT. The CDR3 totals 15 residues. The CDR3, as DNA: TGTGCCAGCAGGGCCCTAGGGGACCGGTTTGATACGCAGTATTTT. Its protein product is CASRALGDRFDTQYF.

In its sample, this clonotype was seen many times. The chain carries TRBV7-2 and TRBJ1-6; 9 bases match TRBD1. V lost 4 bases to trimming and J lost 4 bases; unmatched junction nucleotides: 11. The CDR3 sequence is 18 residues long. Germline V gene lookup returns CDR1 SGHTA and CDR2 FQGNSA. CDR3 region: CASSSSRDRASYNSPLHF. DNA of the CDR3: TGTGCCAGCAGCTCGAGCCGGGACAGGGCATCTTATAATTCACCCCTCCACTTT.

The rearrangement uses TRBV6-1 and TRBJ1-5, with D possibly TRBD1 on 5 matching bases. The V gene's germline CDR1 is MNHNS and CDR2 SASEGT. V lost 6 bases and J lost 4, with 13 bases in between. The CDR3 totals 14 residues. The CDR3 region has the DNA TGTGCCAGCAGATGGGACTCCCCAAATCAGCCCCAGCATTTT. It specifies CASRWDSPNQPQHF.